This T cell receptor beta chain was recorded in a study of CD8 T cells in ankylosing spondylitis. Study-wide findings and caveats: What appeared characteristic of ankylosing spondylitis blood was a TCR beta motif of 7 or 8 highly homologous variants.

This clonotype was counted a few times. Its matching antigen is unknown. TCRdb re-called the 5' RACE reads through MiXCR, storing one row per CDR3 protein. In the table there are approximately 550,000 distinct CDR3 sequences, 10% to 15% of which are singletons. Germline assignment: CDR1 DFQATT and CDR2 SNEGSKA (reference sequence). Germline trimming cut 0 bases from V and 4 bases from J; bases unmatched to any gene: 2. The CDR3 contains 14 residues. The sequenced sample consisted of blood, either unsorted or a sorted T cell fraction (not recorded which). The chain links TRBV20-1 to TRBJ2-2; 7 positions agree with TRBD1. The sequence was obtained from a male donor with ankylosing spondylitis. CDR3 amino acids: CSAREAGGTGELFF. In DNA, the CDR3 is TGCAGTGCTAGAGAGGCAGGGGGCACCGGGGAGCTGTTTTTT.